Listed below are T cell receptor beta chains from one sample, sequenced in a study of T-cell reconstitution after alpha-beta-depleted transplantation in children. MiXCR, applied by TCRdb to the PCR reads, yields one record per CDR3 protein. The table includes approximately 650,000 distinct CDR3 sequences, under 15% detected once. The specimen was PBMCs, collected before TCRalphabeta/CD19-depleted stem cell transplant. All receptors derive from a girl aged 2 to 10 with congenital amegakaryocytic thrombocytopenia, due to receive a stem cell transplant. Both conserved end residues are part of each CDR3. The D gene is left open where the match is weak. Clone sizes are given selectively: once, few, many, or a class where the clone is expanded.

d_gene: NA
abundance: many
v_gene: TRBV3-1
j_gene: TRBJ1-1
CDR3nt: TGTGCCAGCAGCCAAGTCCAGAACACTGAAGCTTTCTTT
CDR3aa: CASSQVQNTEAFF

d_gene: TRBD1
abundance: NA
v_gene: TRBV12-3/TRBV12-4
j_gene: TRBJ2-7
CDR3nt: TGTGCCAGCAGTTACGGACAGGGGCCCCACGAGCAGTACTTC
CDR3aa: CASSYGQGPHEQYF

d_gene: TRBD2
abundance: NA
v_gene: TRBV20-1
j_gene: TRBJ2-1
CDR3nt: TGCTGTGCTTTGGGACTAGCGGGATCGGGCCCCTACAATGAGCAGTTCTTC
CDR3aa: CCALGLAGSGPYNEQFF

d_gene: NA
abundance: NA
v_gene: TRBV7-2
j_gene: TRBJ2-7
CDR3nt: TGTGCCAGCAGCTTAGTCCCGGCTAGCTCCTACGAGCAGTACTTC
CDR3aa: CASSLVPASSYEQYF

d_gene: NA
abundance: many
v_gene: TRBV20-1
j_gene: TRBJ2-7
CDR3nt: TGCAGTGCTAGAGATCTTTCGGGTTACGAGCAGTACTTC
CDR3aa: CSARDLSGYEQYF

d_gene: NA
abundance: many
v_gene: TRBV29-1
j_gene: TRBJ2-3
CDR3nt: TGTAGTCTAGGGATGACAGATACGCAGTATTTT
CDR3aa: CSLGMTDTQYF

d_gene: NA
abundance: NA
v_gene: TRBV10-3
j_gene: TRBJ2-1
CDR3nt: TGTGCCATCAGTGAGTCGGGGAGGCGGGTGGACAATGAGCAGTTCTTC
CDR3aa: CAISESGRRVDNEQFF

d_gene: NA
abundance: few
v_gene: TRBV7-9
j_gene: TRBJ2-2
CDR3nt: TGTGCCAGCAGCAAGGGACATTCGAACACCGGGGAGCTGTTTTTT
CDR3aa: CASSKGHSNTGELFF

d_gene: TRBD1
abundance: NA
v_gene: TRBV20-1
j_gene: TRBJ2-2
CDR3nt: TGCAGTGCTAAAGACAGGGGGCGCACCGGGGAGCTGTTTTTT
CDR3aa: CSAKDRGRTGELFF

d_gene: TRBD2
abundance: NA
v_gene: TRBV12-3/TRBV12-4
j_gene: TRBJ2-5
CDR3nt: TGTGCCAGCAGCAGCGGGACGGGAACGTTTGGGACCCAGTACTTC
CDR3aa: CASSSGTGTFGTQYF

d_gene: NA
abundance: NA
v_gene: TRBV19
j_gene: TRBJ2-5
CDR3nt: TGTGCCAGTAGTAAGGGGAGGACCCAGTACTTC
CDR3aa: CASSKGRTQYF

d_gene: NA
abundance: few
v_gene: TRBV5-1
j_gene: TRBJ2-7
CDR3nt: TGCGCCAGCAGCTGGACAAACTCCTACGAGCAGTACTTC
CDR3aa: CASSWTNSYEQYF

d_gene: NA
abundance: NA
v_gene: TRBV20-1
j_gene: TRBJ2-7
CDR3nt: TGCAGTGCTAGGGGGGACTTCTCCTACGAGCAGTACTTC
CDR3aa: CSARGDFSYEQYF

d_gene: TRBD2
abundance: many
v_gene: TRBV5-1
j_gene: TRBJ2-7
CDR3nt: TGCGCCAGCAGCTTCGGGACTAGCGTGAACTACGAGCAGTACTTC
CDR3aa: CASSFGTSVNYEQYF

d_gene: NA
abundance: many
v_gene: TRBV6-2/TRBV6-3
j_gene: TRBJ2-2
CDR3nt: TGTGCCACCCATCCTTGGAGGGACACCGGGGAGCTGTTTTTT
CDR3aa: CATHPWRDTGELFF

d_gene: NA
abundance: many
v_gene: TRBV10-3
j_gene: TRBJ2-5
CDR3nt: TGTGCCATCAGTGAGAGGAGCGAGACCCAGTACTTC
CDR3aa: CAISERSETQYF

d_gene: NA
abundance: many
v_gene: TRBV29-1
j_gene: TRBJ2-5
CDR3nt: TGCAGCGTTCGATCCAGTTTGGAGACCCAGTACTTC
CDR3aa: CSVRSSLETQYF

d_gene: TRBD2
abundance: NA
v_gene: TRBV20-1
j_gene: TRBJ2-1
CDR3nt: TGCAGTGCTCGAGCCCCGTGGACTAGCGGGCCCTACAATGAGCAGTTCTTC
CDR3aa: CSARAPWTSGPYNEQFF

d_gene: TRBD2
abundance: few
v_gene: TRBV5-1
j_gene: TRBJ2-1
CDR3nt: TGCGCCAGCAAGGCGGGAGCTTTAAATGAGCAGTTCTTC
CDR3aa: CASKAGALNEQFF

d_gene: NA
abundance: many
v_gene: TRBV6-5
j_gene: TRBJ2-1
CDR3nt: TGTGCCAGCAGTTACCGACAGGTATACAATGAGCAGTTCTTC
CDR3aa: CASSYRQVYNEQFF

d_gene: NA
abundance: few
v_gene: TRBV14
j_gene: TRBJ2-1
CDR3nt: TGTGCCAGCAGCCAAGATTGGAACTCCTACAATGAGCAGTTCTTC
CDR3aa: CASSQDWNSYNEQFF

d_gene: NA
abundance: many
v_gene: TRBV12-3/TRBV12-4
j_gene: TRBJ2-6
CDR3nt: TGTGCCAGCAGTTCACAGGGTTGGGGGGCTGGGGCCAACGTCCTGACTTTC
CDR3aa: CASSSQGWGAGANVLTF

d_gene: TRBD2
abundance: many
v_gene: TRBV12-3/TRBV12-4
j_gene: TRBJ2-1
CDR3nt: TGTGCCAGCAGTTTTGGTCTAGCGGGTGAGCAGTTCTTC
CDR3aa: CASSFGLAGEQFF

d_gene: TRBD2
abundance: few
v_gene: TRBV5-1
j_gene: TRBJ2-3
CDR3nt: TGCGCCAGCACCGGCTTACTAGCGGGCAGCACAGATACGCAGTATTTT
CDR3aa: CASTGLLAGSTDTQYF

d_gene: NA
abundance: many
v_gene: TRBV5-1
j_gene: TRBJ2-2
CDR3nt: TGCGCCAGCAGCGCCACGATGAACACCGGGGAGCTGTTTTTT
CDR3aa: CASSATMNTGELFF

d_gene: TRBD2
abundance: few
v_gene: TRBV20-1
j_gene: TRBJ2-7
CDR3nt: TGCAGTCCGGTCTCTAGCGGGCAATACGAGCAGTACTTC
CDR3aa: CSPVSSGQYEQYF

d_gene: NA
abundance: NA
v_gene: TRBV3-1
j_gene: TRBJ2-7
CDR3nt: TGTGCCAGCAGCCAAAGGTCCTACGAGCAGTACTTC
CDR3aa: CASSQRSYEQYF

d_gene: NA
abundance: many
v_gene: TRBV5-1
j_gene: TRBJ2-7
CDR3nt: TGCGCCAGCAGCTTGGTTCCCCACGAGCAGTACTTC
CDR3aa: CASSLVPHEQYF

d_gene: TRBD1
abundance: NA
v_gene: TRBV28
j_gene: TRBJ2-7
CDR3nt: TGTGCCAGCAGTCCGTGGACAGGACCTTTTAGGCAGTACTTC
CDR3aa: CASSPWTGPFRQYF

d_gene: NA
abundance: many
v_gene: TRBV12-3/TRBV12-4
j_gene: TRBJ1-1
CDR3nt: TGTGCCAGCAGCCCTCTTGGGGGGTATGGGGCTTTCTTT
CDR3aa: CASSPLGGYGAFF

d_gene: NA
abundance: many
v_gene: TRBV12-3/TRBV12-4
j_gene: TRBJ2-7
CDR3nt: TGTGCCAGCAGTGCCGGGGACGGAGCCTACGAGCAGTACTTC
CDR3aa: CASSAGDGAYEQYF

d_gene: TRBD2
abundance: few
v_gene: TRBV5-1
j_gene: TRBJ2-2
CDR3nt: TGCGCCAGCAGCACGGGACTAGCGGGAGGAGACACCGGGGAGCTGTTTTTT
CDR3aa: CASSTGLAGGDTGELFF

d_gene: NA
abundance: NA
v_gene: TRBV14
j_gene: TRBJ2-7
CDR3nt: TGTGCCAGCAGCCATAAAATCCCAGGGGTTCTCTCCTACGAGCAGTACTTC
CDR3aa: CASSHKIPGVLSYEQYF

d_gene: NA
abundance: many
v_gene: TRBV5-6
j_gene: TRBJ2-3
CDR3nt: TGTGCCAGCAGCTCCACCGGCGCTAGCACAGATACGCAGTATTTT
CDR3aa: CASSSTGASTDTQYF

d_gene: NA
abundance: few
v_gene: TRBV5-1
j_gene: TRBJ2-6
CDR3nt: TGCGCCAGCCGTACAGGGAACCCTGGGGCCAACGTCCTGACTTTC
CDR3aa: CASRTGNPGANVLTF

d_gene: NA
abundance: many
v_gene: TRBV5-6
j_gene: TRBJ2-1
CDR3nt: TGTGCCAGCAGCTTGGGACGGAAGAATGAGCAGTTCTTC
CDR3aa: CASSLGRKNEQFF

d_gene: NA
abundance: few
v_gene: TRBV9
j_gene: TRBJ2-2
CDR3nt: TGTGCCAGCAGCCCCGTTCTAGGGCGAGGGGAGCTGTTTTTT
CDR3aa: CASSPVLGRGELFF

d_gene: NA
abundance: few
v_gene: TRBV5-1
j_gene: TRBJ2-3
CDR3nt: TGCGCCAGCAGCTTTACATCCGGGACGCAAGATACGCAGTATTTT
CDR3aa: CASSFTSGTQDTQYF

d_gene: TRBD2
abundance: many
v_gene: TRBV6-5
j_gene: TRBJ2-2
CDR3nt: TGTGCCAGCAGGAGACTAGCGGGAGGCACCGGGGAGCTGTTTTTT
CDR3aa: CASRRLAGGTGELFF

d_gene: TRBD2
abundance: few
v_gene: TRBV6-5
j_gene: TRBJ2-1
CDR3nt: TGTGCCAGCAGTTATAAAAAACCGGGACTAGCGGGAGCGCGGAATGAGCAGTTCTTC
CDR3aa: CASSYKKPGLAGARNEQFF

d_gene: NA
abundance: few
v_gene: TRBV10-3
j_gene: TRBJ2-5
CDR3nt: TGTGCCATCAGGAGGGGTTCGGGTGGCCAAGAGACCCAGTACTTC
CDR3aa: CAIRRGSGGQETQYF

d_gene: TRBD2
abundance: NA
v_gene: TRBV12-3/TRBV12-4
j_gene: TRBJ2-3
CDR3nt: TGTGCCAGCAGCCGCGGGAGTTCAGATACGCAGTATTTT
CDR3aa: CASSRGSSDTQYF

d_gene: TRBD2
abundance: many
v_gene: TRBV4-1
j_gene: TRBJ2-7
CDR3nt: TGCGCCAGCAGCCAACTACTGGGGGTAGCGGGATTCTACGAGCAGTACTTC
CDR3aa: CASSQLLGVAGFYEQYF

d_gene: TRBD1
abundance: NA
v_gene: TRBV4-1
j_gene: TRBJ1-1
CDR3nt: TGCGCCAGCAGCCAAGTGGAGGGGGCCACTGAAGCTTTCTTT
CDR3aa: CASSQVEGATEAFF

d_gene: NA
abundance: many
v_gene: TRBV6-1
j_gene: TRBJ2-7
CDR3nt: TGTGCCAGCAGTGAAGCTAGTTCGACAATCCCCCACGAGCAGTACTTC
CDR3aa: CASSEASSTIPHEQYF

d_gene: NA
abundance: many
v_gene: TRBV12-3/TRBV12-4
j_gene: TRBJ1-6
CDR3nt: TGTGCCAGCAGTTTTTCGGGCTCACCCCTCCACTTT
CDR3aa: CASSFSGSPLHF

d_gene: NA
abundance: NA
v_gene: TRBV28
j_gene: TRBJ1-5
CDR3nt: TGTGCCAGCAGTTTTCCTGGGGGGGGCCGGAATGGCAATCAGCCCCAGCATTTT
CDR3aa: CASSFPGGGRNGNQPQHF

d_gene: TRBD1
abundance: many
v_gene: TRBV29-1
j_gene: TRBJ1-2
CDR3nt: TGCAGCGTAGGACGGGACAGATCGGGCGGTGGCTACACCTTC
CDR3aa: CSVGRDRSGGGYTF

d_gene: NA
abundance: many
v_gene: TRBV12-3/TRBV12-4
j_gene: TRBJ1-5
CDR3nt: TGTGCCAGCAGCCCAAGACTCGGTATCAATCAGCCCCAGCATTTT
CDR3aa: CASSPRLGINQPQHF

d_gene: NA
abundance: many
v_gene: TRBV4-1
j_gene: TRBJ2-1
CDR3nt: TGCGCCAGCAGCCAAAGTATGCCAGGGCCCTACAATGAGCAGTTCTTC
CDR3aa: CASSQSMPGPYNEQFF

d_gene: TRBD2
abundance: NA
v_gene: TRBV11-1
j_gene: TRBJ2-1
CDR3nt: TGTGCCAGCAGCTATTACAACACCGGGACTAGCGGGAGTTATGAGCAGTTCTTC
CDR3aa: CASSYYNTGTSGSYEQFF

d_gene: TRBD2
abundance: few
v_gene: TRBV10-3
j_gene: TRBJ2-3
CDR3nt: TGTGCCATCAGTGAGACTAGCGGGAGTTACAGCACAGATACGCAGTATTTT
CDR3aa: CAISETSGSYSTDTQYF